Listed here are 32 T cell receptor beta chains from one sample, sequenced in a study of cytomegalovirus exposure and HLA in healthy donors. The primer mix had 60 Vbeta and 13 Jbeta primers. Sequencing used immunoSEQ multiplex PCR; TCRdb keeps in-frame clones, though not all of them. This table holds 80,000 to 100,000 clones. The specimen was PBMCs. These TCRs come from a woman in her twenties or thirties in good health and CMV-seronegative.

The J gene is TRBJ1-6, the V gene TRBV19, with D possibly TRBD1 on 6 matching bases. Looked up from germline, CDR1 is LNHDA and CDR2 is SQIVND (reference sequence). The CDR3 extends over 17 amino acids. Trimming left V 5 bases short and J 6 bases short, with 20 bases between. Written as DNA, the CDR3 is TGTGCCAGTAGTCAGATCGGTGAGGGACACGGTAATTCACCCCTCCACTTT. This translates into CASSQIGEGHGNSPLHF.

The chain has TRBV5-1 and TRBJ2-2; TRBD2 is a possible D gene (6 bases). The V and J ends lost 0 bases and 4 bases respectively, with 10 bases between them. Germline CDR1 reads SGHRS; CDR2 reads YFSETQ. This CDR3 has 15 amino acids. DNA of the CDR3: TGCGCCAGCAGCTTGGAGGTTAGCGGCACCGGGGAGCTGTTTTTT. This gives the protein CASSLEVSGTGELFF.

This chain connects TRBV30 to TRBJ1-2; no firm D call. CDR1 is GTSNPN and CDR2 is SVGIG in the germline V gene (reference sequence). This CDR3 is built from 12 residues. V was pared by 0 bases and J by 4 bases, with 6 bases between. CDR3 coding DNA: TGTGCCTGGAGTGTACGGTTCTATGGCTACACCTTC. Its translation: CAWSVRFYGYTF.

The rearrangement uses TRBV5-5 and TRBJ1-5; no reliable D call. Trimming left V 2 bases short and J 7 bases short, with 10 bases between. CDR1 is SGHKS, CDR2 YYEKEE, per germline (reference sequence). This CDR3 has 13 residues. In nucleotides, the CDR3 is TGTGCCAGCAGCTTCTCCGGGGAACAGCCCCAGCATTTT. This codes for CASSFSGEQPQHF. The whole variable domain, filled in from reference TRBV5-5 and TRBJ1-5, reads DAGVTQSPTHLIKTRGQQVTLRCSPISGHKSVSWYQQVLGQGPQFIFQYYEKEERGRGNFPDRFSARQFPNYSSELNVNALLLGDSALYLCASSFSGEQPQHFGDGTRLSIL.

The chain employs TRBV5-1 and TRBJ2-7; 7 nucleotides agree with TRBD2. The CDR3 contains 15 residues. J was trimmed by 4 bases and V by 1 base; bases with no gene match: 8. Germline CDR1 and CDR2: SGHRS and YFSETQ. The CDR3 bases are TGCGCCAGCAGCTTGAACAGCGGGATGATGTACGAGCAGTACTTC. Translating it yields CASSLNSGMMYEQYF.

V and J are TRBV27 and TRBJ2-7, with 8 bases identical to TRBD1. The CDR3 length is 13 residues. J lost 4 bases, V lost 5 bases, and 4 bases had no gene match. Germline CDR1 is MNHEY and CDR2 is SMNVEV (reference sequence). CDR3 in amino acids: CASSPRGRYEQYF. The DNA for the CDR3 is TGTGCCAGCAGTCCCAGGGGGCGGTACGAGCAGTACTTC.

V gene TRBV6-1 combines with J gene TRBJ1-5; 7 nucleotides agree with TRBD1. Germline V gene lookup returns CDR1 MNHNS and CDR2 SASEGT. Unmatched junction bases numbered 10, after V lost 6 bases and J lost 5 bases. This CDR3 is 15 amino acids long. The CDR3 loop is CASSQEGTAHQPQHF. In DNA, the CDR3 is TGTGCCAGCAGCCAAGAGGGGACAGCCCATCAGCCCCAGCATTTT.

V usage is TRBV10-3 and J usage is TRBJ2-2; 8 bases are shared with TRBD2. With 10 bases clipped from V and 5 bases from J, the junction kept 6 bases outside the gene matches. The CDR3 length is 13 residues. From germline, CDR1 is ENHRY and CDR2 SYGVKD. The CDR3 DNA follows: TGTGCCACCGGAGCGGGGGCAACCGGGGAGCTGTTTTTT. It translates to CATGAGATGELFF.

The rearrangement links TRBV6-1 to TRBJ1-3; D ambiguous. CDR1 and CDR2 (germline): MNHNS, SASEGT. V was trimmed by 7 bases and J by 0 bases, leaving 13 bases between them. The CDR3 has 15 residues. The CDR3 bases are TGTGCCAGCAACCTCGAGTCTTCCTCTGGAAACACCATATATTTT. Amino acid sequence: CASNLESSSGNTIYF.

CDR3 coding DNA: TGTGCCAGCAGCGTTAGACCAGGTTCCTACGAGCAGTACTTC. It yields the protein CASSVRPGSYEQYF. The chain combines TRBV14 with TRBJ2-5; D is uncertain. The end of the DNA fits TRBJ2-7 better, so the J call may be wrong. Germline lookup yields CDR1 SGHDN and CDR2 FVKESK. The CDR3 totals 14 residues.

The chain couples TRBV28 to TRBJ2-2, with 11 bases aligning to TRBD1. Looked up from germline, CDR1 is MDHEN and CDR2 is SYDVKM. The CDR3 totals 15 residues. V was pared by 5 bases and J by 8 bases, with 7 bases of the junction left unmatched. CDR3 nucleotide sequence: TGTGCCAGCAGTCACCCGGACAGGGGGCTTGGGGAGCTGTTTTTT. Protein product: CASSHPDRGLGELFF.

The chain has TRBV7-6 and TRBJ2-7, with D maybe TRBD1 (7 bases). The CDR3 loop spans 16 amino acids. Between the trimmed V and J ends, which lost 5 bases and 2 bases, there was a span of 19 bases. Germline CDR1 SGHVS, CDR2 FNYEAQ. The DNA of the CDR3 is TGTGCCAGCAGCCCCCAGGGGGGTTTTCCGACCTACGAGCAGTACTTC. Translating gives CASSPQGGFPTYEQYF.

The rearrangement joins TRBV4-1 to TRBJ2-7, with 9 bases that match TRBD1. CDR3 length: 16 amino acids. The V gene end was trimmed by 1 base and the J gene end by 4 bases; junction bases not matched to a gene: 8. The germline gives CDR1 MGHRA, CDR2 YSYEKL. This CDR3 is CASSQVPGQGRYEQYF. The CDR3 region has the DNA TGCGCCAGCAGCCAAGTCCCGGGACAGGGAAGGTACGAGCAGTACTTC.

The V gene is TRBV5-6, the J gene TRBJ1-4; D unresolved. Per germline, CDR1 SGHDT and CDR2 YYEEEE. The V and J ends lost 4 bases and 0 bases respectively, with 7 bases between them. The CDR3 runs 14 residues. CDR3 protein: CASSAVSTNEKLFF. The DNA of the CDR3 is TGTGCCAGCAGCGCGGTTTCAACTAATGAAAAACTGTTTTTT.

This chain joins TRBV7-9 and TRBJ2-5; possible D gene TRBD2, 5 bases. Germline CDR1 and CDR2: SEHNR and FQNEAQ (reference sequence). The V gene lost 3 bases and the J gene lost 5 bases, with 13 bases spanning the gap. The CDR3 has 14 residues. The CDR3: CASSLATRYETQYF. The CDR3 DNA reads TGTGCCAGCAGCTTGGCTACTAGATACGAGACCCAGTACTTC.

The V gene is TRBV14, the J gene TRBJ1-5, with D possibly TRBD1 on 5 matching bases. This CDR3 comprises 16 residues. Germline CDR1 reads SGHDN; CDR2 reads FVKESK. The germline V and J ends were trimmed by 4 bases and 2 bases, with 15 bases remaining between them. For the CDR3, the DNA is TGTGCCAGCAGCCTAACAGGACCCGAAGGCAATCAGCCCCAGCATTTT. Its protein product is CASSLTGPEGNQPQHF.

A note on this clone: Because the CDR3's place on the DNA is in doubt, the DNA is left out and the CDR3 is given as listed by TCRdb. The chain couples TRBV6-5 to TRBJ2-7; TRBD1 reflects the table's D call only, with no check against the DNA. The CDR3 comprises 14 residues, both ends counted. CDR1 is MNHEY, CDR2 SVGAGI, per germline. CDR3 sequence reads: CASSFGTGAYEQHF.

This sequence joins TRBV13 and TRBJ2-7; TRBD1 is a possible D gene (5 bases). Trimming shortened V by 2 bases and J by 6 bases, and 8 bases separated the two germline ends. The CDR3 has 12 residues. Germline loops: CDR1 PRHDT, CDR2 FYEKMQ (reference sequence). CDR3 coding DNA: TGTGCCAGCAGCTTACGACAGACCGAGCAGTACTTC. Translated: CASSLRQTEQYF.

The chain uses TRBV7-3 and TRBJ2-7; 9 bases are shared with TRBD1. The J segment lost 4 bases and the V segment lost 5 bases, leaving 6 bases of the junction unmatched. This CDR3 has 14 amino acids. Germline CDR1 reads SGHTA; CDR2 reads FQGTGA. CDR3 nucleotide sequence: TGTGCCAGCAGCCCCGGGACAGGGAATTACGAGCAGTACTTC. It specifies CASSPGTGNYEQYF.

The chain couples TRBV19 to TRBJ2-3; D is ambiguous. From germline, CDR1 is LNHDA and CDR2 SQIVND (reference sequence). Trimming removed 2 bases at V and 7 bases at J, with 10 bases between. The CDR3 totals 13 residues. The CDR3 nucleotides are TGTGCCAGTAGTATATTCTCCGGTCATACGCAGTATTTT. This sequence encodes CASSIFSGHTQYF.

Worth noting for this clone: The junction shows a germline mismatch at one end, possibly a read error. The chain has TRBV7-7 and TRBJ1-3; TRBD1 aligns across 7 bases. The length of the CDR3 is 13 residues. Germline CDR1 SSHAT, CDR2 FNYEAQ (reference sequence). The CDR3 sequence is CASSFNRGDTIYF. CDR3 sequence (DNA): TGTGCTAGCAGCTTTAACAGGGGAGACACCATATATTTT.

This rearrangement joins TRBV19 to TRBJ2-2; TRBD2 aligns across 10 bases. V trimming: 4 bases; J trimming: 7 bases; junction bases outside the gene matches: 6. Germline V gene data show CDR1 as LNHDA and CDR2 as SQIVND (reference sequence). This CDR3 contains 15 residues. For the CDR3, the DNA is TGTGCCAGTAGTACCGGACTAGCGGCAGGCGGGGAGCTGTTTTTT. Translation gives CASSTGLAAGGELFF.

The gene calls are TRBV7-9 and TRBJ2-7; D gene uncertain. Trimming pared 5 bases from V and 4 bases from J, leaving 15 bases between. This CDR3 is built from 14 residues. The germline gives CDR1 SEHNR, CDR2 FQNEAQ (reference sequence). This chain's CDR3 is CASSPFGGIYEQYF. The CDR3 DNA reads TGTGCCAGCAGCCCTTTTGGCGGAATTTACGAGCAGTACTTC.

The chain's CDR3 is CASSPSGGADTQYF. The CDR3, as DNA: TGTGCCAGCAGCCCTAGCGGGGGAGCAGATACGCAGTATTTT. V gene TRBV6-4 combines with J gene TRBJ2-3, with 10 bases aligning to TRBD2. The CDR3 sequence is 14 residues long. Trimming took 6 bases from V and 4 from J; bases not matched to a gene: 4. The V gene's germline CDR1 is MRHNA and CDR2 SNTAGT.

V is TRBV7-9 and J is TRBJ1-2, with a possible D match to TRBD1 (6 bases). This CDR3 spans 15 amino acids. The germline V and J ends were trimmed by 5 bases and 1 base, with 14 bases remaining between them. CDR1 and CDR2 (germline): SEHNR, FQNEAQ (reference sequence). CDR3 loop: CASSPRRGNNYGYTF. CDR3 nucleotides: TGTGCCAGCAGCCCCCGTAGGGGGAATAACTATGGCTACACCTTC.

V gene TRBV13 combines with J gene TRBJ1-4; the D is unclear. Germline-derived CDR1 and CDR2 are PRHDT and FYEKMQ (reference sequence). CDR3 length: 18 residues. V lost 0 bases and J lost 8, with 22 bases in between. The CDR3 protein is CASSLGSGEEAQREKLFF. The CDR3 nucleotides read TGTGCCAGCAGCTTAGGGTCCGGTGAGGAGGCCCAGAGGGAAAAACTGTTTTTT.

The V gene is TRBV7-3, the J gene TRBJ2-5; 8 bases fit TRBD2. This CDR3 contains 13 residues. Trimming removed 8 bases from V and 1 base from J; junction bases left unmatched: 3. Germline V CDR1 and CDR2: SGHTA, FQGTGA. The CDR3 spells CASAAGAQETQYF. The CDR3 DNA reads as TGTGCCAGCGCAGCGGGGGCCCAAGAGACCCAGTACTTC.

The J gene is TRBJ2-3, the V gene TRBV2; a possible D gene is TRBD2 (5 bases). V lost 2 bases, J lost 3 bases, and 15 bases lay in between. The germline V gene encodes CDR1 SNHLY and CDR2 FYNNEI. The CDR3 has 16 residues. The CDR3 region has the DNA TGTGCCAGCAGTGAAAACGGGATCGGAGAGACAGATACGCAGTATTTT. This gives the protein CASSENGIGETDTQYF.

The V gene is TRBV15, the J gene TRBJ1-2; a possible D gene is TRBD1 (5 bases). This CDR3 spans 15 amino acids. Trimming took off 0 bases at V and 5 bases at J, with 13 bases between the two ends. From germline, CDR1 is LNHNV and CDR2 YYDKDF (reference sequence). The DNA for the CDR3 is TGTGCCACCAGCAGAGATCGGGGAGGGGTGTATGGCTACACCTTC. As protein: CATSRDRGGVYGYTF.

The chain uses TRBV7-3 and TRBJ2-2; TRBD1 is a possible D gene (5 bases). Trimming left V 2 bases short and J 6 bases short, with 13 bases between. Germline V gives CDR1 SGHTA, CDR2 FQGTGA. This CDR3 is built from 15 residues. As DNA, the CDR3 is TGTGCCAGCAGCTTAGGCCACGCAGGGCCCGGGGAGCTGTTTTTT. It codes for CASSLGHAGPGELFF.

This sequence joins TRBV27 and TRBJ1-1; D not certain. The V end lost 0 bases, the J end lost 7 bases, and 15 bases lay between the germline ends. CDR3 size: 15 residues. Germline CDR1 and CDR2: MNHEY and SMNVEV (reference sequence). The chain's CDR3 is CASSLSEEGVHEAFF. The CDR3 DNA is TGTGCCAGCAGTTTATCGGAGGAGGGCGTGCATGAAGCTTTCTTT.

The chain carries TRBV2 and TRBJ2-6; D gene uncertain. V was shortened by 6 bases and J by 0 bases, with 3 bases between the two germline ends. This CDR3 is built from 13 residues. Germline loops: CDR1 SNHLY, CDR2 FYNNEI. CDR3 sequence (DNA): TGTGCCAGCAGGAGCTCTGGGGCCAACGTCCTGACTTTC. This encodes CASRSSGANVLTF. The full variable domain, its missing parts supplied by reference TRBV2 and TRBJ2-6, is EPEVTQTPSHQVTQMGQEVILRCVPISNHLYFYWYRQILGQKVEFLVSFYNNEISEKSEIFDDQFSVERPDGSNFTLKIRSTKLEDSAMYFCASRSSGANVLTFGAGSRLTVL.